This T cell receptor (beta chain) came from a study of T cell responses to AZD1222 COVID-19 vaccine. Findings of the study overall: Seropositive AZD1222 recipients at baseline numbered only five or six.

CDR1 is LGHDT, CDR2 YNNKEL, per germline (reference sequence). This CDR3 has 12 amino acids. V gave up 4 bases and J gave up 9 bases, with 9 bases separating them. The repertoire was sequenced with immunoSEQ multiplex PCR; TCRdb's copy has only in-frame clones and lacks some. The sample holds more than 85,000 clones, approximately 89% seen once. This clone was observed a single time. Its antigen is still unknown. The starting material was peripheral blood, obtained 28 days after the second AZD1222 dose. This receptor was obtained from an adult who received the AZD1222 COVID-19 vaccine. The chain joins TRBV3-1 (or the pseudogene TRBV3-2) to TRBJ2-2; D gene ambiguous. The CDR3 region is CASSPLGRELFF. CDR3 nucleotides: TGTGCCAGCAGCCCACTTGGCCGGGAGCTGTTTTTT.